The 11 T cell receptor beta chains listed next were all sequenced from one sample in a study of blood T cells in healthy people across ages. A J-beta primer mix and a sample-barcoded 5' primer were used in a second PCR of roughly 6 to 11 cycles. TCRdb re-called the 5' RACE reads through MiXCR, storing one row per CDR3 protein. The sample consists of around 940,000 distinct CDR3 sequences, around 54% of them appearing once. What was sequenced was blood. The source of these receptors is a woman between 55 and 75 years old in good health.

This clonotype has more than one count but fewer than ten. The rearrangement uses TRBV6-2 or TRBV6-3 and TRBJ1-2; unclear D gene. The CDR3 consists of 14 residues. Germline assignment: CDR1 MNHEY and CDR2 SVGEGT. Trimming removed 3 bases at V and 3 bases at J, with 11 bases between. CDR3 sequence: CASSYQGRDYGYTF. The CDR3 DNA reads TGTGCCAGCAGTTATCAAGGTCGGGACTATGGCTACACCTTC.

The V call is TRBV29-1, the J call TRBJ2-5, with 10 bases identical to TRBD2. CDR1 SQVTM and CDR2 ANQGSEA come from the germline V gene. The V segment lost 6 bases and the J segment 8 bases; nucleotides outside the gene matches: 15. CDR3 length: 15 residues. Here the CDR3 reads CSVPGLAVSLGTQYF. In DNA form, the CDR3 reads TGCAGCGTACCCGGACTAGCGGTCTCCCTTGGCACCCAGTACTTC.

Regarding this clonotype: A much larger clone is a single base away; this may be a read error. The chain is built from TRBV20-1 and TRBJ2-5; the D gene is possibly TRBD1 (6 bases). The CDR3 is made up of 12 amino acids. Germline CDR1 reads DFQATT; CDR2 reads SNEGSKA (reference sequence). The CDR3 loop reads CSAPRGQETLYF. The CDR3 coding sequence is TGCAGTGCTCCCAGGGGTCAAGAGACCCTGTACTTC.

The V gene is TRBV7-2, the J gene TRBJ2-4; a weak D match, TRBD2 (5 bases). The DNA end favors TRBJ2-7, so the J call may be wrong. CDR3 length: 14 amino acids. The germline gives CDR1 SGHTA, CDR2 FQGNSA. Here the CDR3 DNA reads TGTGCCAGCAGCGTAACTGCGGGTATCTACGAGCAGTACTTC. Residues: CASSVTAGIYEQYF.

The CDR3 region is CASSQERVGRIPSYEQYF. CDR3 bases: TGTGCCAGCAGCCAAGAACGGGTTGGACGGATTCCCTCCTACGAGCAGTACTTC. The chain joins TRBV4-2 to TRBJ2-4, with no clear D. The J call is in doubt because the DNA end fits TRBJ2-7 better. This CDR3 has 18 residues. Germline V gene data show CDR1 as LGHNA and CDR2 as YNFKEQ.

The chain employs TRBV30 and TRBJ2-7, with D perhaps TRBD2 (6 bases). Germline CDR1 GTSNPN, CDR2 SVGIG (reference sequence). This CDR3 spans 12 amino acids. Between the trimmed V and J ends, which lost 0 bases and 8 bases, there was a span of 11 bases. The CDR3 protein is CAWSVEGRQQYF. CDR3 bases: TGTGCCTGGAGTGTGGAGGGGAGGCAGCAGTACTTC.

The chain employs TRBV10-3 and TRBJ1-6; 8 nucleotides agree with TRBD1. CDR3 size: 14 residues. The germline gives CDR1 ENHRY, CDR2 SYGVKD. The V gene end was trimmed by 6 bases and the J gene end by 8 bases; junction bases not matched to a gene: 6. CDR3 nucleotide sequence: TGTGCCATCAGCCTTACAGGGGGAGATTCACCCCTCCACTTT. Encoded protein: CAISLTGGDSPLHF.

V gene TRBV6-2 or TRBV6-3 combines with J gene TRBJ2-5; D is unresolved. The assigned J gene may be wrong: the sequence end matches TRBJ2-4 better. In germline, CDR1 is MNHEY, CDR2 SVGEGT. This CDR3 comprises 15 residues. The CDR3 spells CASSMSRGAKNIQYF. The CDR3, as DNA: TGTGCCAGCAGTATGAGCAGAGGAGCCAAAAACATTCAGTACTTC.

V usage is TRBV5-5 and J usage is TRBJ1-5, with D possibly matching TRBD1 (5 bases). Germline CDR1 SGHKS, CDR2 YYEKEE (reference sequence). The CDR3 is 17 amino acids. Trimming cost V 4 bases and J 3 bases, with 20 bases left between them. The CDR3 loop reads CASSRGGSNPNNQPQHF. The CDR3 nucleotides read TGTGCCAGCAGCCGTGGGGGGTCTAATCCCAACAATCAGCCCCAGCATTTT.

The chain couples TRBV11-1 to TRBJ2-5; 13 nucleotides align to TRBD2. The DNA end favors TRBJ2-7, so the J call may be wrong. The CDR3 totals 16 residues. CDR1 and CDR2 (germline): SGHAT, FQDESV (reference sequence). The CDR3 spells CASSALTGLAGSEQYF. The CDR3 nucleotides are TGTGCCAGCAGCGCTTTAACGGGACTAGCGGGATCCGAGCAGTACTTC.

A few counts support this clonotype. The chain carries TRBV6-1 and TRBJ2-7; 8 nucleotides agree with TRBD2. The CDR3 spans 15 residues. The V gene end was trimmed by 6 bases and the J gene end by 2 bases; junction bases not matched to a gene: 9. Per germline, CDR1 MNHNS and CDR2 SASEGT. CDR3 DNA: TGTGCCAGCAGCCCCTTTACTAGCGGAACCTACGAGCAGTACTTC. Translating it yields CASSPFTSGTYEQYF.